One and the same sample provided the 28 T cell receptor beta chains below, sequenced in a study of blood T cell repertoires in COVID-19. Libraries were prepared by immunoSEQ multiplex PCR; TCRdb keeps only in-frame clonotypes and omits some of them. The sample lists 170,000 or so clones, more than 75% occurring once. Material for sequencing was PBMCs or T cells enriched from blood (not recorded which). The receptors originated from a woman in her forties or fifties who had recovered from COVID-19.

The chain links TRBV30 to TRBJ1-4; maybe TRBD1 (6 bases). Trimming left V 3 bases short and J 7 bases short, with 15 bases between. This CDR3 contains 14 residues. The germline V gene has CDR1 GTSNPN and CDR2 SVGIG (reference sequence). The CDR3 protein is CAWSPSGTSEKLFF. CDR3 coding DNA: TGTGCCTGGAGCCCTTCGGGGACATCTGAAAAACTGTTTTTT.

V gene TRBV9 combines with J gene TRBJ2-5, with 12 bases that match TRBD2. The CDR3 is 18 residues long. The ends lost 0 bases at V and 2 bases at J; junction bases unmatched: 8. Germline CDR1 is SGDLS and CDR2 is YYNGEE. The CDR3 DNA sequence: TGTGCCAGCAGCGTAGTAGCGCCTAGCGGGAGGGAGCAAGAGACCCAGTACTTC. Amino acids: CASSVVAPSGREQETQYF.

V gene TRBV7-2 combines with J gene TRBJ1-1; TRBD1 aligns across 8 bases. This CDR3 region has 15 residues. The germline gives CDR1 SGHTA, CDR2 FQGNSA. The ends lost 3 bases at V and 1 base at J; junction bases unmatched: 4. The CDR3 region is CASSFQTGENTEAFF. The CDR3 nucleotides read TGTGCCAGCAGCTTTCAGACAGGGGAGAACACTGAAGCTTTCTTT.

This clone was seen a single time. The chain links TRBV5-4 to TRBJ2-5; maybe TRBD2 (5 bases). V was trimmed by 1 base and J by 5 bases, leaving 9 bases between them. Germline values: CDR1 SGHNT, CDR2 YYREEE (reference sequence). This CDR3 has 13 residues. The CDR3 is CASSLRGWETQYF. The CDR3 region has the DNA TGTGCCAGCAGCTTGCGGGGATGGGAGACCCAGTACTTC.

The chain uses TRBV18 and TRBJ2-1; 8 nucleotides agree with TRBD2. Losses at the gene ends were 1 base for V and 5 bases for J; bases not matched to a gene: 4. The CDR3 loop spans 15 amino acids. Germline CDR1 and CDR2: KGHSH and LQKENI. The CDR3 DNA reads TGTGCCAGCTCACCACGGACTAGCACTAACAATGAGCAGTTCTTC. Translation gives CASSPRTSTNNEQFF. Drawing the rest from reference TRBV18 and TRBJ2-1, the complete variable domain is NAGVMQNPRHLVRRRGQEARLRCSPMKGHSHVYWYRQLPEEGLKFMVYLQKENIIDESGMPKERFSAEFPKEGPSILRIQQVVRGDSAAYFCASSPRTSTNNEQFFGPGTRLTVL.

The rearrangement uses TRBV10-3 and TRBJ2-3; D is ambiguous. This CDR3 has 12 amino acids. CDR1 is ENHRY, CDR2 SYGVKD, per germline. V lost 2 bases, J lost 5 bases, and 5 bases lay in between. The CDR3 region is CAISETGDTQYF. DNA for the CDR3: TGTGCCATCAGTGAGACGGGAGATACGCAGTATTTT.

The chain uses TRBV5-1 and TRBJ2-3; a weak D match, TRBD2 (5 bases). CDR3 length equals 14 residues. V lost 5 bases to trimming and J lost 0 bases, with 10 bases between them. The germline gives CDR1 SGHRS, CDR2 YFSETQ. DNA of the CDR3: TGCGCCAGCAGAACCGGGGTTAGCACAGATACGCAGTATTTT. Its translation is CASRTGVSTDTQYF.

The V call is TRBV3-1 (or the pseudogene TRBV3-2), the J call TRBJ1-4; the D gene is possibly TRBD1 (6 bases). Germline loops: CDR1 LGHDT, CDR2 YNNKEL (reference sequence). The CDR3 extends over 14 amino acids. Trimming removed 4 bases from V and 6 bases from J, with 12 bases in between. CDR3: CASSLQGIHEKLFF. CDR3 DNA sequence: TGTGCCAGCAGCCTACAGGGTATTCATGAAAAACTGTTTTTT.

The DNA for the CDR3 is TGTGCCAGTAGACCACTAGCGGGAGGCACAAAAATATATGAGCAGTACTTC. It translates to CASRPLAGGTKIYEQYF. The V gene is TRBV19, the J gene TRBJ2-7; 12 bases fit TRBD2. Losses at the gene ends were 6 bases for V and 7 bases for J; bases not matched to a gene: 16. Germline loops: CDR1 LNHDA, CDR2 SQIVND (reference sequence). The CDR3 extends over 17 amino acids.

The chain joins TRBV4-1 to TRBJ1-3; D not resolved. Germline V CDR1 and CDR2: MGHRA, YSYEKL. The CDR3 runs 15 residues. V was cut by 1 base and J by 0 bases, with 7 bases left in between. The CDR3 spells CASSQVVYSGNTIYF. For the CDR3, the DNA is TGCGCCAGCAGCCAAGTCGTATACTCTGGAAACACCATATATTTT.

The chain carries TRBV6-2 or TRBV6-3 and TRBJ2-7; D possibly corresponds to TRBD1 (6 bases). This CDR3 comprises 15 residues. The V and J ends lost 3 bases and 1 base respectively, with 13 bases between them. Per germline, CDR1 MNHEY and CDR2 SVGEGT. CDR3 DNA sequence: TGTGCCAGCAGTTATTGGGGGCAGAAGTCCTACGAGCAGTACTTC. This codes for CASSYWGQKSYEQYF.

The chain couples TRBV18 to TRBJ2-7; D possibly corresponds to TRBD1 (5 bases). Germline loops: CDR1 KGHSH, CDR2 LQKENI. Trimming removed 2 bases from V and 0 bases from J, with 8 bases in between. This CDR3 is built from 14 residues. CDR3 DNA: TGTGCCAGCTCACCAGACAGAAGCTCCTACGAGCAGTACTTC. Protein sequence: CASSPDRSSYEQYF.

The chain couples TRBV7-6 to TRBJ2-7; 9 bases match TRBD2. Germline lookup yields CDR1 SGHVS and CDR2 FNYEAQ. After removal of 5 bases from V and 0 bases from J, the junction contained 5 bases not matched to a gene. CDR3 length: 15 residues. CDR3 region: CASSLTSGSSYEQYF. Here the CDR3 DNA reads TGTGCCAGCAGCCTGACTAGCGGCAGCTCCTACGAGCAGTACTTC.

The chain couples TRBV14 to TRBJ1-4, with D possibly TRBD1 on 6 matching bases. The V gene lost 2 bases and the J gene lost 0 bases, with 10 bases spanning the gap. The germline V gene encodes CDR1 SGHDN and CDR2 FVKESK. The CDR3 sequence is 16 residues long. For the CDR3, the DNA is TGTGCCAGCAGCCAAAAAGGGGGAACAACTAATGAAAAACTGTTTTTT. It encodes CASSQKGGTTNEKLFF.

This clone was seen only once. The chain uses TRBV30 and TRBJ2-1; possible D gene TRBD2, 6 bases. The V end was cut by 2 bases, the J end by 0 bases, with 14 bases between. CDR1 and CDR2 (germline): GTSNPN, SVGIG (reference sequence). This CDR3 is 16 amino acids long. This CDR3 is CAWSRSGPSSYNEQFF. For the CDR3, the DNA is TGTGCCTGGAGTAGGAGCGGGCCTAGCTCCTACAATGAGCAGTTCTTC.

The V and J genes are TRBV7-9 and TRBJ2-2; TRBD2 aligns across 10 bases. V dropped 8 bases and J dropped 1; count of bases not matched to a gene: 4. Per germline, CDR1 SEHNR and CDR2 FQNEAQ (reference sequence). The CDR3 sequence is 15 residues long. The CDR3 here is CASLVAGGNTGELFF. CDR3 nucleotides: TGTGCCAGCCTAGTAGCGGGAGGGAACACCGGGGAGCTGTTTTTT.

The rearrangement uses TRBV11-1 and TRBJ2-7; 7 bases are shared with TRBD2. V dropped 7 bases and J dropped 0; count of bases not matched to a gene: 9. Germline CDR1 SGHAT, CDR2 FQDESV (reference sequence). The CDR3 totals 15 residues. The CDR3 sequence is CASTTGPSGSYEQYF. The CDR3, as DNA: TGTGCCAGCACCACTGGCCCTAGCGGCTCCTACGAGCAGTACTTC.

V usage is TRBV19 and J usage is TRBJ1-3; D may be TRBD1 (5 bases). The ends were cut back, 5 bases at V and 0 bases at J, with 17 bases in the middle. Germline V CDR1 and CDR2: LNHDA, SQIVND (reference sequence). This CDR3 comprises 17 residues. The CDR3 region is CASSPTVTVYSGNTIYF. DNA for the CDR3: TGTGCCAGTAGTCCGACGGTGACAGTCTACTCTGGAAACACCATATATTTT.

The rearrangement links TRBV11-1 to TRBJ2-1; TRBD1 might be the D (5 bases). This CDR3 spans 13 amino acids. Germline values: CDR1 SGHAT, CDR2 FQDESV (reference sequence). Trimming cost V 2 bases and J 5 bases, with 7 bases left between them. The CDR3 region is CASSLRGNNEQFF. DNA for the CDR3: TGTGCCAGCAGCTTAAGGGGTAACAATGAGCAGTTCTTC.

J is TRBJ2-1 and V is TRBV29-1; 8 bases align to TRBD2. Germline loops: CDR1 SQVTM, CDR2 ANQGSEA. The CDR3 loop spans 20 amino acids. Unmatched junction bases numbered 25, after V lost 4 bases and J lost 5 bases. The chain's CDR3 is CSVGTGGPGRAHSSDNEQFF. CDR3 bases: TGCAGCGTTGGGACGGGAGGGCCCGGTCGTGCCCACTCTTCCGACAATGAGCAGTTCTTC.

The chain recombines TRBV24-1 with TRBJ1-2; 9 positions agree with TRBD1. This CDR3 has 13 amino acids. The trim removed 9 bases at V and 4 bases at J, leaving 5 bases unmatched. Germline values: CDR1 KGHDR, CDR2 SFDVKD. This CDR3 is CATGTGQGYGYTF. The CDR3 nucleotides are TGTGCCACCGGGACAGGGCAGGGCTATGGCTACACCTTC.

This clone was counted only a few times. V usage is TRBV27 and J usage is TRBJ1-1; tentatively, D is TRBD1 (6 bases). Trimming pared 5 bases from V and 0 bases from J, leaving 22 bases between. This CDR3 has 18 residues. CDR1 is MNHEY, CDR2 SMNVEV, per germline (reference sequence). CDR3 DNA: TGTGCCAGCAGTCCACGGGAAGGACAGATCTCCATGAACACTGAAGCTTTCTTT. Residues: CASSPREGQISMNTEAFF.

The V call is TRBV5-6, the J call TRBJ1-6; 7 positions match TRBD1. CDR1 is SGHDT, CDR2 YYEEEE, per germline. V lost 4 bases, J lost 3 bases, and 4 bases stayed unmatched. This CDR3 spans 15 amino acids. The CDR3, as DNA: TGTGCCAGCAGCACGGGACAGATCTATAATTCACCCCTCCACTTT. Amino acid sequence: CASSTGQIYNSPLHF.

Only a few counts were recorded for this clone. The chain combines TRBV18 with TRBJ1-2; 9 bases fit TRBD1. This CDR3 comprises 16 residues. From germline, CDR1 is KGHSH and CDR2 LQKENI. V lost 3 bases, J lost 6 bases, and 11 bases stayed unmatched. CDR3 amino acids: CASSPPGQGFRDGYTF. The CDR3 bases are TGTGCCAGCTCACCTCCGGGACAGGGTTTCCGAGATGGCTACACCTTC.

V and J are TRBV27 and TRBJ1-5; maybe TRBD1 (6 bases). CDR1 is MNHEY, CDR2 SMNVEV, per germline (reference sequence). The V gene lost 4 bases and the J gene lost 4 bases, with 11 bases spanning the gap. CDR3 length: 14 residues. CDR3 sequence: CASSSGQFNQPQHF. The DNA of the CDR3 is TGTGCCAGCAGTTCAGGACAGTTTAATCAGCCCCAGCATTTT.

The chain has TRBV6-5 and TRBJ2-7, with 7 bases that match TRBD1. Germline CDR1 and CDR2: MNHEY and SVGAGI. The CDR3 is 13 amino acids. V dropped 8 bases and J dropped 0; count of bases not matched to a gene: 4. CDR3: CASGTVISYEQYF. CDR3 DNA: TGTGCCAGCGGGACAGTCATCTCCTACGAGCAGTACTTC.

This rearrangement joins TRBV27 to TRBJ2-5, with TRBD2 matching over 8 bases. J gave up 0 bases and V 6 bases, and 6 bases lay outside the gene matches. The germline CDR1 and CDR2 sequences are MNHEY and SMNVEV (reference sequence). This CDR3 region has 15 residues. In DNA form, the CDR3 reads TGTGCCAGCAGCCCCCGGGAGGGGTACCAAGAGACCCAGTACTTC. This gives the protein CASSPREGYQETQYF.

This rearrangement joins TRBV19 to TRBJ2-3; 8 nucleotides agree with TRBD2. The CDR3 consists of 15 residues. Germline lookup yields CDR1 LNHDA and CDR2 SQIVND (reference sequence). Trimming at V came to 5 bases and at J to 1 base, leaving 5 bases not matched to a gene. CDR3 region: CASSPRAGGTDTQYF. CDR3 in DNA: TGTGCCAGTAGTCCAAGAGCGGGAGGCACAGATACGCAGTATTTT.